The source of this T cell receptor (beta chain) is a study of Ad26.COV2.S vaccination and SARS-CoV-2 variants. Sequencing used immunoSEQ multiplex PCR; TCRdb keeps in-frame clones, though not all of them. The sample includes roughly 270,000 clones, around 87% of them seen just once. The CDR3 runs to 17 residues. After removal of 4 bases from V and 7 bases from J, the junction contained 17 bases not matched to a gene. CDR1 and CDR2 from the germline V gene are SNHLY and FYNNEI. Treatment of the sample: some 19 received Ad26.COV2.S at low or high dose, single or two shots; 5 received placebo; per-sample allocation not given. Vaccine and placebo recipients were sampled on day 63 after the first injection.

The rearrangement joins TRBV2 to TRBJ2-7; 9 bases line up with TRBD1. Sequenced here: peripheral blood, sampled in a trial of Ad26.COV2.S vaccine versus placebo. The sequence derives from a person aged 18 to 65 who received the Ad26.COV2.S COVID-19 vaccine or a placebo. CDR3 nucleotides: TGTGCCAGCAGTGGAACAGGGGGCGCTCTCGCCCGTCGTGAGCAGTACTTC. Its protein is CASSGTGGALARREQYF.